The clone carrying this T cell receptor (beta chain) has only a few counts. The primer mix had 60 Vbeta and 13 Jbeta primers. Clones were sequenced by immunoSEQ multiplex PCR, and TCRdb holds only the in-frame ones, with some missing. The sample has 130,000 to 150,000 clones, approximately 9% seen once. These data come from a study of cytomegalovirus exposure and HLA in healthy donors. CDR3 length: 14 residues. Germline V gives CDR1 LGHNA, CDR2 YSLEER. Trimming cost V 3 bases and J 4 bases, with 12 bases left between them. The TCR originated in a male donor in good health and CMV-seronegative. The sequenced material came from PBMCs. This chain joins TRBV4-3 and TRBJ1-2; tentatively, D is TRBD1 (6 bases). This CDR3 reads CASSHLQGTYGYTF. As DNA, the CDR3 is TGCGCCAGCAGCCACTTACAGGGAACCTATGGCTACACCTTC.